The next 31 T cell receptor beta chains were all read from a single sample in a study of T cell responses to AZD1222 COVID-19 vaccine. TCRdb's table, derived via immunoSEQ multiplex PCR, lists solely in-frame clones and lacks some. Of over 100,000 clones in the sample, approximately 90% are singletons; the top ten hold roughly 3.5%. Sequences were derived from peripheral blood, sampled on day 0 of AZD1222 vaccination. The receptors were sampled from an adult in good health.

The chain carries TRBV5-1 and TRBJ2-7; 7 bases match TRBD1. Losses at the gene ends were 2 bases for V and 6 bases for J; bases not matched to a gene: 11. The CDR3 is 15 amino acids. Germline CDR1 reads SGHRS; CDR2 reads YFSETQ. CDR3 sequence: CASSFQTGTPGEQYF. For the CDR3, the DNA is TGCGCCAGCAGCTTCCAGACAGGGACCCCCGGCGAGCAGTACTTC.

V is TRBV6-1 and J is TRBJ2-1, with D perhaps TRBD1 (6 bases). Per germline, CDR1 MNHNS and CDR2 SASEGT. This CDR3 contains 16 residues. Deletions cut 2 bases from V and 5 bases from J, with 16 bases between. CDR3 sequence reads: CASSEILGTSHNEQFF. The CDR3 nucleotides read TGTGCCAGCAGTGAAATCCTCGGGACAAGCCACAATGAGCAGTTCTTC.

The chain links TRBV10-3 to TRBJ2-1; D may match TRBD1 or TRBD2 (6 bases each). CDR3 length: 15 amino acids. Trimming took 0 bases from V and 5 from J, leaving 11 bases between them. Germline CDR1 reads ENHRY; CDR2 reads SYGVKD. CDR3 in DNA: TGTGCCATCAGTGAGTCGTACAGGGAGGACAATGAGCAGTTCTTC. Translation gives CAISESYREDNEQFF.

Only one count was recorded for this clone. The V and J genes are TRBV5-1 and TRBJ2-5; TRBD2 aligns across 10 bases. The V and J ends lost 5 bases and 3 bases, in that order; junction bases with no gene match: 4. Germline CDR1 is SGHRS and CDR2 is YFSETQ. The CDR3 is 14 amino acids. CDR3 DNA sequence: TGCGCCAGCAGTCTCACTAGCGGGGAAGAGACCCAGTACTTC. It codes for CASSLTSGEETQYF. Using reference TRBV5-1 and TRBJ2-5 for the parts outside the CDR3, the full variable domain is KAGVTQTPRYLIKTRGQQVTLSCSPISGHRSVSWYQQTPGQGLQFLFEYFSETQRNKGNFPGRFSGRQFSNSRSEMNVSTLELGDSALYLCASSLTSGEETQYFGPGTRLLVL.

The J gene is TRBJ1-2, the V gene TRBV6-5; D not resolved. This CDR3 has 15 residues. Trimming shortened V by 0 bases and J by 3 bases, and 11 bases separated the two germline ends. Germline CDR1 and CDR2: MNHEY and SVGAGI. The CDR3 DNA reads as TGTGCCAGCAGTTACTCGCAGGTTGTATACTATGGCTACACCTTC. As protein: CASSYSQVVYYGYTF.

The J gene is TRBJ1-6, the V gene TRBV27; TRBD1 is a possible D gene (6 bases). This CDR3 has 17 amino acids. CDR1 and CDR2 from the germline V gene are MNHEY and SMNVEV (reference sequence). The V and J ends lost 2 bases and 5 bases respectively, with 16 bases between them. This chain's CDR3 is CASSLTQGGPNNSPLHF. For the CDR3, the DNA is TGTGCCAGCAGTTTAACACAGGGCGGACCGAATAATTCACCCCTCCACTTT.

On this clone itself: At one end, the junction sequence differs from germline, possibly due to a read error. The chain combines TRBV5-4 with TRBJ1-5, with unresolved D. Germline CDR1 reads SGHNT; CDR2 reads YYREEE (reference sequence). This CDR3 is built from 15 residues. The CDR3 reads CASGLNGRINQPQHF. Written as DNA, the CDR3 is TGTGCCAGCGGCTTGAATGGACGGATAAATCAGCCCCAGCATTTT.

The gene calls are TRBV19 and TRBJ1-4; 9 nucleotides match TRBD1. Germline V lookup: CDR1 LNHDA, CDR2 SQIVND (reference sequence). The junction had 7 bases not matched to a gene; V was cut back by 4 bases and J by 7 bases. This CDR3 contains 15 residues. The CDR3 DNA sequence: TGTGCCAGTAGTAAAGGGACAGGGAGAGGTGAAAAACTGTTTTTT. This gives the protein CASSKGTGRGEKLFF.

The J gene is TRBJ1-5, the V gene TRBV6-4, with TRBD1 as a possible D gene (6 bases). V lost 0 bases to trimming and J lost 0 bases, with 24 bases between them. The CDR3 spans 21 residues. Germline V lookup: CDR1 MRHNA, CDR2 SNTAGT. This chain's CDR3 is CASSDSRNWGPYFYSNQPQHF. The CDR3 bases are TGTGCCAGCAGTGACTCGAGGAACTGGGGGCCTTACTTCTATAGCAATCAGCCCCAGCATTTT.

A few counts support this clone. The genes are TRBV3-1 (or the pseudogene TRBV3-2) and TRBJ2-1, with 9 bases identical to TRBD2. With V trimmed by 0 bases and J by 7 bases, 13 bases remained unmatched. The germline V gene encodes CDR1 LGHDT and CDR2 YNNKEL (reference sequence). The CDR3 extends over 18 amino acids. CDR3 in DNA: TGTGCCAGCAGCCAAGAATTGTTCGGGCGGGGGGGCCTGAATGAGCAGTTCTTC. This codes for CASSQELFGRGGLNEQFF.

This chain uses TRBV7-2 with TRBJ2-6; no clear D. V dropped 5 bases and J dropped 1 base, with 15 bases sitting between them. Per germline, CDR1 SGHTA and CDR2 FQGNSA. This CDR3 comprises 17 residues. The CDR3 nucleotides are TGTGCCAGCAGCCCCCGATCGACGGTTTCTGGGGCCAACGTCCTGACTTTC. Translation: CASSPRSTVSGANVLTF.

The gene calls are TRBV2 and TRBJ1-4; 9 positions match TRBD1. This CDR3 has 14 residues. The germline CDR1 and CDR2 sequences are SNHLY and FYNNEI. V lost 5 bases and J lost 7; bases outside the gene matches: 5. CDR3 DNA sequence: TGTGCCAGCAGTTCGGACAGGGGAAGTGAAAAACTGTTTTTT. Encoded protein: CASSSDRGSEKLFF.

The genes are TRBV5-1 and TRBJ1-1; possibly TRBD1 for D (6 bases). This CDR3 is 17 amino acids long. CDR1 is SGHRS and CDR2 is YFSETQ in the germline V gene. V shed 4 bases and J shed 3 bases, with 22 bases lying between them. The CDR3 region has the DNA TGCGCCAGCAGCCCCATGACAGGCGCTATAAAGTACACTGAAGCTTTCTTT. Its protein product is CASSPMTGAIKYTEAFF.

The CDR3 protein is CASSEQRNQPQHF. In DNA, the CDR3 is TGTGCCAGTAGTGAGCAGAGGAATCAGCCCCAGCATTTT. The chain links TRBV19 to TRBJ1-5; no clear D gene. Germline V CDR1 and CDR2: LNHDA, SQIVND (reference sequence). The CDR3 length is 13 residues. The V and J ends lost 5 bases and 4 bases respectively, with 9 bases between them.

This chain joins TRBV2 and TRBJ2-4; 7 bases match TRBD2. The germline V gene has CDR1 SNHLY and CDR2 FYNNEI. J lost 3 bases, V lost 4 bases, and 6 bases had no gene match. The CDR3 has 15 amino acids. DNA of the CDR3: TGTGCCAGCAGTGGAGCCAGGACTAGCAAAAACATTCAGTACTTC. This translates into CASSGARTSKNIQYF.

The chain is built from TRBV19 and TRBJ1-2; perhaps TRBD1 as D (6 bases). V was shortened by 8 bases and J by 5 bases, with 15 bases between the two germline ends. The germline V gene encodes CDR1 LNHDA and CDR2 SQIVND (reference sequence). The CDR3 loop spans 13 amino acids. CDR3 in amino acids: CASSPRDMYGYTF. CDR3 nucleotides: TGTGCCAGTTCTCCACGGGACATGTATGGCTACACCTTC.

J is TRBJ1-2 and V is TRBV7-2; D gene ambiguous. Trimming stripped 1 base from V and 3 bases from J, with 15 bases between. This CDR3 contains 16 residues. Germline V gene sequence: CDR1 SGHTA, CDR2 FQGNSA. CDR3 sequence reads: CASSLVSGPTYYGYTF. CDR3 nucleotide sequence: TGTGCCAGCAGCTTAGTCTCTGGGCCGACTTACTATGGCTACACCTTC.

V gene TRBV2 combines with J gene TRBJ2-5; D is perhaps TRBD1 or TRBD2 (5 bases each). The CDR3 covers 13 residues. V shed 7 bases and J shed 3 bases, with 12 bases lying between them. CDR1 and CDR2 from the germline V gene are SNHLY and FYNNEI. Written as DNA, the CDR3 is TGTGCCAGCAAGGCTAGCAGGGAAGAGACCCAGTACTTC. Its protein product is CASKASREETQYF.

The rearrangement links TRBV5-5 to TRBJ1-1; TRBD1 aligns across 8 bases. Germline V gene lookup returns CDR1 SGHKS and CDR2 YYEKEE (reference sequence). This CDR3 is built from 15 residues. V dropped 1 base and J dropped 0; count of bases not matched to a gene: 2. The CDR3 coding sequence is TGTGCCAGCAGCTTGACAGGGGGGGTGAACACTGAAGCTTTCTTT. This codes for CASSLTGGVNTEAFF. Full variable domain (missing parts from reference TRBV5-5 and TRBJ1-1): DAGVTQSPTHLIKTRGQQVTLRCSPISGHKSVSWYQQVLGQGPQFIFQYYEKEERGRGNFPDRFSARQFPNYSSELNVNALLLGDSALYLCASSLTGGVNTEAFFGQGTRLTVV.

This clone was recorded only once. The chain carries TRBV29-1 and TRBJ1-2; D is unresolved. Germline V gene sequence: CDR1 SQVTM, CDR2 ANQGSEA. The CDR3 length is 12 residues. Trimming took off 7 bases at V and 4 bases at J, with 13 bases between the two ends. The CDR3 region is CSAAIGFYGYTF. Here the CDR3 DNA reads TGCAGCGCCGCCATTGGGTTCTATGGCTACACCTTC.

This chain joins TRBV9 and TRBJ2-2, with no clear D. The CDR3 is 13 residues long. V lost 2 bases, J lost 4 bases, and 6 bases lay in between. Germline V CDR1 and CDR2: SGDLS, YYNGEE. CDR3 in amino acids: CASSVLTTGELFF. DNA of the CDR3: TGTGCCAGCAGCGTCCTGACCACCGGGGAGCTGTTTTTT.

V usage is TRBV6-2 or TRBV6-3 and J usage is TRBJ2-7; TRBD2 aligns across 11 bases. Germline values: CDR1 MNHEY, CDR2 SVGEGT. The CDR3 runs 14 residues. V gave up 5 bases and J gave up 1 base; unmatched junction bases: 1. CDR3 residues: CASSASGGSYEQYF. CDR3 nucleotides: TGTGCCAGCAGTGCTAGCGGGGGGTCCTACGAGCAGTACTTC.

The rearrangement links TRBV6-6 to TRBJ2-6; TRBD1 matches 10 bases. This CDR3 has 20 amino acids. Germline CDR1 and CDR2: MNHNY and SVGAGI (reference sequence). With V trimmed by 7 bases and J by 2 bases, 17 bases remained unmatched. CDR3 protein: CASIRFSRTGGLPGANVLTF. CDR3 DNA: TGTGCCAGCATTCGTTTTTCCAGGACAGGGGGACTTCCTGGGGCCAACGTCCTGACTTTC.

V usage is TRBV12-3 or TRBV12-4 and J usage is TRBJ1-2, with D hard to call. The CDR3 sequence is 11 residues long. V lost 6 bases, J lost 3 bases, and 5 bases lay in between. The CDR3 DNA reads TGTGCCAGCAGCCAGCACTATGGCTACACCTTC. Translated, it gives CASSQHYGYTF.

The chain links TRBV6-2 or TRBV6-3 to TRBJ1-4; D possibly corresponds to TRBD1 (5 bases). The ends were cut back, 2 bases at V and 3 bases at J, with 16 bases in the middle. Per the germline V gene, CDR1 is MNHEY and CDR2 is SVGEGT. The CDR3 extends over 17 amino acids. In nucleotides, the CDR3 is TGTGCCAGCAGTTACGGCAGGGTCCTAACGGCTAATGAAAAACTGTTTTTT. Its protein product is CASSYGRVLTANEKLFF.

The chain has TRBV7-9 and TRBJ1-4; D may be TRBD1 (5 bases). Trimming left V 0 bases short and J 3 bases short, with 11 bases between. The CDR3 covers 16 residues. Germline values: CDR1 SEHNR, CDR2 FQNEAQ (reference sequence). This CDR3 is CASSLAMGQSNEKLFF. CDR3 DNA: TGTGCCAGCAGCTTAGCGATGGGGCAGTCTAATGAAAAACTGTTTTTT.

The rearrangement uses TRBV19 and TRBJ1-3; a weak D match, TRBD1 (6 bases). Trimming cost V 6 bases and J 0 bases, with 9 bases left between them. This CDR3 is built from 14 residues. Germline V CDR1 and CDR2: LNHDA, SQIVND (reference sequence). CDR3 region: CASSGQHSGNTIYF. CDR3 DNA: TGTGCCAGTAGCGGACAGCACTCTGGAAACACCATATATTTT.

This clone was counted only a few times. The chain couples TRBV5-1 to TRBJ2-5, with TRBD2 as a possible D gene (6 bases). Germline CDR1 SGHRS, CDR2 YFSETQ. The V gene lost 3 bases and the J gene lost 4 bases, with 19 bases spanning the gap. This CDR3 region has 16 residues. CDR3 region: CASSSPGAGYIETQYF. The CDR3 coding sequence is TGCGCCAGCAGCTCCCCCGGCGCGGGGTATATAGAGACCCAGTACTTC.

This rearrangement joins TRBV6-5 to TRBJ1-4; D gene ambiguous. Germline CDR1 is MNHEY and CDR2 is SVGAGI. This CDR3 is built from 11 residues. The ends were cut back, 6 bases at V and 4 bases at J, with 3 bases in the middle. The CDR3 DNA reads TGTGCCAGCAGCTTTAATGAAAAACTGTTTTTT. Translated: CASSFNEKLFF.

The chain uses TRBV7-2 and TRBJ1-2; 7 bases match TRBD1. With 6 bases clipped from V and 6 bases from J, the junction kept 7 bases outside the gene matches. Germline values: CDR1 SGHTA, CDR2 FQGNSA. The CDR3 has 13 residues. The CDR3 DNA is TGTGCCAGCAGTTCACAGGGGAACGATGGCTACACCTTC. Amino acids: CASSSQGNDGYTF.

The chain joins TRBV28 to TRBJ1-5; perhaps TRBD1 as D (5 bases). CDR3 size: 15 residues. Trimming removed 10 bases at V and 0 bases at J, with 16 bases between. Germline values: CDR1 MDHEN, CDR2 SYDVKM. The CDR3 bases are TGTGCCATCTCACCCCGGGGGGTTAGCAATCAGCCCCAGCATTTT. Amino acids: CAISPRGVSNQPQHF.